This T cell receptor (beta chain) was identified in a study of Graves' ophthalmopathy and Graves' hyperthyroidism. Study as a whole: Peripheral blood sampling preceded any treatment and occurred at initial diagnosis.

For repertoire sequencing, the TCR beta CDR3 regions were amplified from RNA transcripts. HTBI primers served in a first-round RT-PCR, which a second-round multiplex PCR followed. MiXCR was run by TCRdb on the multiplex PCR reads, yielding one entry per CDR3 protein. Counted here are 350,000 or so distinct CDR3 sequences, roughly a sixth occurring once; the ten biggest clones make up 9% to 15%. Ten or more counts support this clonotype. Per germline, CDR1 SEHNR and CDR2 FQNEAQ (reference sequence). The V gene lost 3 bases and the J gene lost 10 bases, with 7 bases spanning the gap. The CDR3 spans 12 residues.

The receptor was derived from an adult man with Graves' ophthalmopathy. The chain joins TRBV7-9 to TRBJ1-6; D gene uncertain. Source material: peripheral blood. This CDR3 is CASSFPESPLHF. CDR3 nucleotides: TGTGCCAGCAGCTTCCCCGAGTCACCCCTCCACTTT.